A selection of T cell receptor beta chains follows, all from one sample in a study of cytomegalovirus exposure and HLA in healthy donors. This table comes from immunoSEQ multiplex PCR, and its TCRdb copy is limited to in-frame clones, with some not included. The data show over 120,000 clones, with almost 85% seen just once and around 9.7% held by the top ten. The source material was PBMCs. All receptors derive from a woman aged 55-75 years in good health and CMV-seropositive. Both conserved end residues are part of each CDR3. The order of the fields is V gene, clone size, D gene, J gene, CDR3 DNA, CDR3 protein. D genes are given only for firm matches. Only some rows state a clone size, as once, few, many or a class for expanded clones.

v_gene: TRBV6-6
abundance: .
d_gene: TRBD2
j_gene: TRBJ2-1
CDR3nt: TGTGCCAGCAGTGTCGACAGCGGGAGGCGGAATGAGCAGTTCTTC
CDR3aa: CASSVDSGRRNEQFF

v_gene: TRBV4-3
abundance: .
d_gene: TRBD1
j_gene: TRBJ2-3
CDR3nt: TGCGCCAGCAGCCAAGTCAGGACAGGGGTTGTAGATACGCAGTATTTT
CDR3aa: CASSQVRTGVVDTQYF

v_gene: TRBV4-2
abundance: .
d_gene: .
j_gene: TRBJ2-4
CDR3nt: TGTGCCAGCAGCCCAAGGGTTGAGGAGGAAAACATTCAGTACTTC
CDR3aa: CASSPRVEEENIQYF

v_gene: TRBV21-1
abundance: .
d_gene: .
j_gene: TRBJ2-1
CDR3nt: TGTGCCAGCAGCAAAAATCCGGGACTAGTAGGCAATGAGCAGTTCTTC
CDR3aa: CASSKNPGLVGNEQFF

v_gene: TRBV11-1
abundance: .
d_gene: .
j_gene: TRBJ2-1
CDR3nt: TGTGCCAGCAGCCAGCAGGGCTATGAGCAGTTCTTC
CDR3aa: CASSQQGYEQFF

v_gene: TRBV30
abundance: .
d_gene: .
j_gene: TRBJ2-7
CDR3nt: TGTGCCTGGTCAACCGGGAACCCTCCCCTCGAGCAGTACTTC
CDR3aa: CAWSTGNPPLEQYF

v_gene: TRBV5-5
abundance: .
d_gene: .
j_gene: TRBJ2-1
CDR3nt: TGTGCCAGCAGCCCCCCCTTTAGCCCCAATGAGCAGTTCTTC
CDR3aa: CASSPPFSPNEQFF

v_gene: TRBV7-8
abundance: .
d_gene: TRBD2
j_gene: TRBJ2-3
CDR3nt: TGTGCCAGCAGCTCGAGACTAGCGGGAGGGCCAGATACGCAGTATTTT
CDR3aa: CASSSRLAGGPDTQYF

v_gene: TRBV2
abundance: .
d_gene: TRBD1
j_gene: TRBJ1-2
CDR3nt: TGTGCCAGCAGTTCCCAGCCAGGGGGTCGGGATGGCTACACCTTC
CDR3aa: CASSSQPGGRDGYTF

v_gene: TRBV7-9
abundance: .
d_gene: .
j_gene: TRBJ2-7
CDR3nt: TGTGCCAGCAGCTTAGGTGGGCTCGACTACGAGCAGTACTTC
CDR3aa: CASSLGGLDYEQYF

v_gene: TRBV19
abundance: .
d_gene: .
j_gene: TRBJ1-1
CDR3nt: TGTGCCAGTACCCCAAGGGGGACATTTTTTCAGGTTCCTGAAGCTTTCTTT
CDR3aa: CASTPRGTFFQVPEAFF

v_gene: TRBV11-2
abundance: .
d_gene: .
j_gene: TRBJ2-7
CDR3nt: TGTGCCAGCAGCTTGTCCCGTGCGGGCTTAAGCTCCTACGAGCAGTACTTC
CDR3aa: CASSLSRAGLSSYEQYF

v_gene: TRBV15
abundance: once
d_gene: TRBD1
j_gene: TRBJ2-7
CDR3nt: TGTGCCACCAGCAGAGGTCCTGGGACAGTGGATCACGAGCAGTACTTC
CDR3aa: CATSRGPGTVDHEQYF

v_gene: TRBV28
abundance: .
d_gene: TRBD2
j_gene: TRBJ2-3
CDR3nt: TGTGCCAGCAGTTTAGCGGGAGTCGGCACAGATACGCAGTATTTT
CDR3aa: CASSLAGVGTDTQYF

v_gene: TRBV7-9
abundance: .
d_gene: TRBD1
j_gene: TRBJ1-4
CDR3nt: TGTGCCAGCAGCCCACAGGGGCCTAACCTTAATGAAAAACTGTTTTTT
CDR3aa: CASSPQGPNLNEKLFF

v_gene: TRBV28
abundance: .
d_gene: TRBD2
j_gene: TRBJ2-1
CDR3nt: TGTGCCAGCAGTCCCCGGACTAGCGGAAACAATGAGCAGTTCTTC
CDR3aa: CASSPRTSGNNEQFF

v_gene: TRBV7-2
abundance: .
d_gene: .
j_gene: TRBJ2-5
CDR3nt: TGTGCCAGCAGCCCCTCCGGCGGACATGTGGAGACCCAGTACTTC
CDR3aa: CASSPSGGHVETQYF

v_gene: TRBV5-6
abundance: .
d_gene: .
j_gene: TRBJ1-5
CDR3nt: TGTGCCAGCAGCCCCTACACACTACCGCCCCAGCATTTT
CDR3aa: CASSPYTLPPQHF

v_gene: TRBV18
abundance: .
d_gene: TRBD1
j_gene: TRBJ2-4
CDR3nt: TGTGCCAGCTCCCCCAGGACAGGGGCCAAAAACATTCAGTACTTC
CDR3aa: CASSPRTGAKNIQYF

v_gene: TRBV5-1
abundance: .
d_gene: .
j_gene: TRBJ2-6
CDR3nt: TGCGCCAGCAGCTTGGGTGGAGCGAGGGCTGGGGCCAACGTCCTGACTTTC
CDR3aa: CASSLGGARAGANVLTF

v_gene: TRBV7-2
abundance: .
d_gene: .
j_gene: TRBJ2-1
CDR3nt: TGTGCCAGCAGCTTCGCCGGACACGCCAATGAGCAGTTCTTC
CDR3aa: CASSFAGHANEQFF

v_gene: TRBV6-1
abundance: .
d_gene: .
j_gene: TRBJ2-7
CDR3nt: TGTGCCAGCAGTGTGCAGGCCTCCTACGAGCAGTACTTC
CDR3aa: CASSVQASYEQYF

v_gene: TRBV4-1
abundance: .
d_gene: .
j_gene: TRBJ1-2
CDR3nt: TGCGCCAGCAGCCAGCCTCAGGCAGGCTTCTATGGCTACACCTTC
CDR3aa: CASSQPQAGFYGYTF

v_gene: TRBV9
abundance: .
d_gene: .
j_gene: TRBJ2-1
CDR3nt: TGTGCCAGCAGCGTAGGAGCCACTCGTTTTTCCGATGAGCAGTTCTTC
CDR3aa: CASSVGATRFSDEQFF

v_gene: TRBV2
abundance: .
d_gene: TRBD1
j_gene: TRBJ1-5
CDR3nt: TGTGCCAGCCGACAGGGGGAGCTCAATCAGCCCCAGCATTTT
CDR3aa: CASRQGELNQPQHF

v_gene: TRBV7-2
abundance: once
d_gene: TRBD1
j_gene: TRBJ1-4
CDR3nt: TGTGCCAGCAGCTCCAGGGGGTTCGATGAAAAACTGTTTTTT
CDR3aa: CASSSRGFDEKLFF

v_gene: TRBV30
abundance: .
d_gene: TRBD1
j_gene: TRBJ2-7
CDR3nt: TGTGCCTGGAGTTCCCACAGGGGGTTCAACGAGCAGTACTTC
CDR3aa: CAWSSHRGFNEQYF

v_gene: TRBV7-9
abundance: .
d_gene: TRBD2
j_gene: TRBJ2-5
CDR3nt: TGTGCCAGCAGCTACAGCGGGAGGGAGGAGACCCAGTACTTC
CDR3aa: CASSYSGREETQYF

v_gene: TRBV5-4
abundance: .
d_gene: TRBD2
j_gene: TRBJ2-1
CDR3nt: TGTGCCAGCAGCTTGGGACTAGCGGGAGGCGATGAGCAGTTCTTC
CDR3aa: CASSLGLAGGDEQFF

v_gene: TRBV27
abundance: .
d_gene: TRBD2
j_gene: TRBJ2-7
CDR3nt: TGTGCCAGCAGTCTAGCGGGAGTATCCTACGAGCAGTACTTC
CDR3aa: CASSLAGVSYEQYF

v_gene: TRBV11-2
abundance: .
d_gene: .
j_gene: TRBJ2-7
CDR3nt: TGTGCCAGCAGCAGTCGAGTTGGGGGCGCCTACGAGCAGTACTTC
CDR3aa: CASSSRVGGAYEQYF

v_gene: TRBV28
abundance: .
d_gene: .
j_gene: TRBJ2-2
CDR3nt: TGTGCCAGCAGGCAAGGGGAGGCCGGGGAGCTGTTTTTT
CDR3aa: CASRQGEAGELFF

v_gene: TRBV5-4
abundance: .
d_gene: .
j_gene: TRBJ2-3
CDR3nt: TGTGCCAGCAGCTTGGTGCCAGGGCTTAGCACAGATACGCAGTATTTT
CDR3aa: CASSLVPGLSTDTQYF

v_gene: TRBV6-5
abundance: few
d_gene: .
j_gene: TRBJ1-5
CDR3nt: TGTGCCAGCAGAGGGGGGGTTAATCAGCCCCAGCATTTT
CDR3aa: CASRGGVNQPQHF

v_gene: TRBV4-1
abundance: .
d_gene: TRBD1
j_gene: TRBJ2-5
CDR3nt: TGCGCCAGCAGCCAAGAGCCAGGGGGAGAGACCCAGTACTTC
CDR3aa: CASSQEPGGETQYF

v_gene: TRBV19
abundance: .
d_gene: TRBD1
j_gene: TRBJ1-3
CDR3nt: TGTGCCAGCCACCCAGGGGGGAACTCTGGAAACACCATATATTTT
CDR3aa: CASHPGGNSGNTIYF

v_gene: TRBV10-3
abundance: .
d_gene: TRBD2
j_gene: TRBJ2-1
CDR3nt: TGTGCCATCACCCCGACTAGCGGGAATACGGGTGAGCAGTTCTTC
CDR3aa: CAITPTSGNTGEQFF

v_gene: TRBV6-5
abundance: .
d_gene: TRBD2
j_gene: TRBJ2-7
CDR3nt: TGTGCCAGCAGTAGTGGCGGGGGTTACCCCTACGAGCAGTACTTC
CDR3aa: CASSSGGGYPYEQYF

v_gene: TRBV5-8
abundance: .
d_gene: .
j_gene: TRBJ1-2
CDR3nt: TGTGCCAGCACTTTCTCGGCGGGCGCCTATGGCTACACCTTC
CDR3aa: CASTFSAGAYGYTF

v_gene: TRBV19
abundance: .
d_gene: .
j_gene: TRBJ2-1
CDR3nt: TGTGCCAGTAGTAAGCTCTCGGCAGGCCCCTACAATGAGCAGTTCTTC
CDR3aa: CASSKLSAGPYNEQFF

v_gene: TRBV16
abundance: few
d_gene: .
j_gene: TRBJ1-5
CDR3nt: TGTGCCAGCAGCCAATCTACGGGACAGCCCCAGCATTTT
CDR3aa: CASSQSTGQPQHF

v_gene: TRBV5-3
abundance: few
d_gene: .
j_gene: TRBJ2-3
CDR3nt: TGTGCCAGAAGCTTGGGACAGAACACAGATACGCAGTATTTT
CDR3aa: CARSLGQNTDTQYF

v_gene: TRBV29-1
abundance: .
d_gene: TRBD2
j_gene: TRBJ2-7
CDR3nt: TGCAGCGCCGGACTAGCGGGAGGTCGCGAGCAGTACTTC
CDR3aa: CSAGLAGGREQYF

v_gene: TRBV6-1
abundance: .
d_gene: .
j_gene: TRBJ1-1
CDR3nt: TGTGCCAGCAGTGTTTGGGGTCAGGGCACTGAAGCTTTCTTT
CDR3aa: CASSVWGQGTEAFF

v_gene: TRBV4-1
abundance: .
d_gene: .
j_gene: TRBJ1-4
CDR3nt: TGCGCCAGCAGCCAAGGTCTACAGGACGAAAAACTGTTTTTT
CDR3aa: CASSQGLQDEKLFF

v_gene: TRBV19
abundance: .
d_gene: .
j_gene: TRBJ2-1
CDR3nt: TGTGCCAGTAGTACCAGACTAGTGGGGTACAATGAGCAGTTCTTC
CDR3aa: CASSTRLVGYNEQFF